One and the same sample provided the 10 T cell receptor beta chains below, sequenced in a study of breast tumors, draining lymph nodes, adjacent tissues. MiXCR was run by TCRdb on the multiplex PCR reads, yielding one entry per CDR3 protein. The table lists more than 100,000 distinct CDR3 sequences, approximately 20% of them singletons. Axillary draining lymph nodes of breast cancer patients supplied the node samples. What was sequenced was axillary lymph node tissue. These receptors originate from a female donor with breast cancer. Some clones in this sample may be carry-over from other donors' samples.

The chain carries TRBV11-3 and TRBJ2-3; no clear D gene. Trimming shortened V by 8 bases and J by 0 bases, and 9 bases separated the two germline ends. CDR3 length: 13 amino acids. Per the germline V gene, CDR1 is SGHNT and CDR2 is YENEEA. CDR3 coding DNA: TGTGCCAGCCCACGAACGAGCACAGATACGCAGTATTTT. It translates to CASPRTSTDTQYF.

At least ten counts were recorded for this clonotype. The chain links TRBV4-1 to TRBJ1-2, with 8 bases aligning to TRBD1. Germline CDR1 is MGHRA and CDR2 is YSYEKL. CDR3 size: 16 residues. V lost 1 base, J lost 3 bases, and 7 bases stayed unmatched. The CDR3 is CASSQGVGQEDYGYTF. CDR3 DNA sequence: TGCGCCAGCAGCCAAGGAGTGGGACAGGAAGACTATGGCTACACCTTC.

The sample holds many counts of this clonotype. V gene TRBV10-3 combines with J gene TRBJ2-6; no firm D call. Per germline, CDR1 ENHRY and CDR2 SYGVKD. V was shortened by 3 bases and J by 2 bases, with 8 bases between the two germline ends. CDR3 size: 15 residues. The CDR3 is CAISDGGTGANVLTF. In nucleotides, the CDR3 is TGTGCCATCAGTGATGGTGGCACTGGGGCCAACGTCCTGACTTTC.

This clonotype has only a few counts. The chain is built from TRBV18 and TRBJ2-3, with TRBD1 matching 12 bases. The CDR3 spans 15 residues. J gave up 3 bases and V 6 bases, and 4 bases lay outside the gene matches. Germline values: CDR1 KGHSH, CDR2 LQKENI. The CDR3 is CASSPGQGATDTQYF. CDR3 coding DNA: TGTGCCAGCTCCCCGGGACAGGGGGCAACAGATACGCAGTATTTT.

This clonotype has at least ten counts. The chain has TRBV6-6 and TRBJ2-7, with 9 bases that match TRBD1. This CDR3 region has 14 residues. The germline V gene has CDR1 MNHNY and CDR2 SVGAGI (reference sequence). Trimming removed 6 bases from V and 3 bases from J; junction bases left unmatched: 6. CDR3 amino acids: CASRHPGQGYEQYF. For the CDR3, the DNA is TGTGCCAGCAGACATCCGGGACAGGGCTACGAGCAGTACTTC.

This clonotype was seen ten or more times. CDR3 DNA: TGCGCCAGCAGCCAAGATACAGATAGCGGGAGCTCCTACGAGCAGTACTTC. Translated, it gives CASSQDTDSGSSYEQYF. The chain employs TRBV4-1 and TRBJ2-7; 9 bases align to TRBD2. The CDR3 sequence is 17 residues long. The germline V gene encodes CDR1 MGHRA and CDR2 YSYEKL. V lost 0 bases and J lost 0; bases outside the gene matches: 6.

In this sample, this clonotype turned up many times. This chain links TRBV24-1 with TRBJ2-1, with 7 nucleotides matching TRBD2. J gave up 9 bases and V 6 bases, and 1 base lay outside the gene matches. The germline CDR1 and CDR2 sequences are KGHDR and SFDVKD. There are 11 residues in the CDR3. DNA for the CDR3: TGTGCCACCAGTAGCGGGGTTGAGCAGTTCTTC. It yields the protein CATSSGVEQFF.

This clonotype was counted many times. The chain couples TRBV20-1 to TRBJ2-3; TRBD2 matches 11 bases. V lost 0 bases, J lost 1 base, and 6 bases stayed unmatched. CDR3 length: 17 amino acids. In germline, CDR1 is DFQATT, CDR2 SNEGSKA (reference sequence). CDR3 sequence (DNA): TGCAGTGCTAGAGAACTAGCGGGAGTCGGGGGCACAGATACGCAGTATTTT. It translates to CSARELAGVGGTDTQYF.

About this clonotype itself: Being one base from a much bigger clone, this may be a read error. CDR3 sequence reads: CASSIEGAVRELFF. CDR3 in DNA: TGTGCCAGCAGCATTGAGGGGGCGGTCAGGGAGCTGTTTTTT. This rearrangement joins TRBV7-6 to TRBJ2-2, with TRBD1 matching 7 bases. V shed 5 bases and J 9 bases; nucleotides not matched to a gene: 9. This CDR3 has 14 amino acids. In germline, CDR1 is SGHVS, CDR2 FNYEAQ.

As concerns this clonotype: One base away lies a much larger clone, so this may be a sequencing read error. V is TRBV20-1 and J is TRBJ2-5; D is ambiguous. The germline CDR1 and CDR2 sequences are DFQATT and SNEGSKA (reference sequence). The V end was cut by 7 bases, the J end by 5 bases, with 11 bases between. The length of the CDR3 is 11 residues. The CDR3 region is CSGLVRETQYF. CDR3 sequence (DNA): TGCAGTGGTTTAGTGAGGGAGACCCAGTACTTC.